One and the same sample provided the 21 T cell receptor beta chains below, sequenced in a study of regulatory T cells in long-lasting Graves disease. The time point denotes: persistent/refractory GD, antithyroid drugs over 5 years with positive TRAb. PBMC-extracted RNA yielded the TCR library. For TCR beta, libraries came from iRepertoire HTBI primers and Arm-PCR of CDR3 regions. TCRdb itself ran the multiplex PCR reads through MiXCR, one entry per CDR3 protein. The sample includes 400,000 to 600,000 distinct CDR3 sequences, 20% to 25% of them seen just once. The sample here was peripheral blood mononuclear cells (PBMCs), taken when the disease was refractory, from a patient treated with antithyroid drugs. The receptors stem from a female donor with Graves disease.

The chain uses TRBV30 and TRBJ1-2; no clear D gene. V lost 0 bases, J lost 6 bases, and 8 bases lay in between. The CDR3 totals 12 residues. CDR1 GTSNPN and CDR2 SVGIG come from the germline V gene (reference sequence). The CDR3 nucleotides read TGTGCCTGGAGTGTCGTATTAAATGGCTACACCTTC. This translates into CAWSVVLNGYTF.

The V gene is TRBV5-6, the J gene TRBJ2-6; D may be TRBD1 (6 bases). There are 15 residues in the CDR3. Trimming shortened V by 4 bases and J by 2 bases, and 10 bases separated the two germline ends. Germline V CDR1 and CDR2: SGHDT, YYEEEE. CDR3 residues: CASSTYRAGANVLTF. In DNA form, the CDR3 reads TGTGCCAGCAGCACCTACAGGGCTGGGGCCAACGTCCTGACTTTC.

The sample holds many counts of this clonotype. The chain has TRBV12-3 or TRBV12-4 and TRBJ1-1; 11 nucleotides align to TRBD1. Trimming cost V 5 bases and J 2 bases; bases outside gene matches: 4. CDR3 length equals 15 residues. CDR3 loop: CASSPGQGANTEAFF. Here the CDR3 DNA reads TGTGCCAGCAGTCCCGGACAGGGGGCAAACACTGAAGCTTTCTTT.

Concerning this clonotype itself: A much larger clone is a single base away; this may be a read error. The chain recombines TRBV10-3 with TRBJ2-5; no firm D call. Germline CDR1 is ENHRY and CDR2 is SYGVKD. This CDR3 is built from 13 residues. Trimming cost V 6 bases and J 5 bases, with 13 bases left between them. The CDR3 sequence: CAISPGLGETQYF. In DNA form, the CDR3 reads TGTGCCATCAGCCCCGGTTTGGGGGAGACCCAGTACTTC.

This clonotype has just a few counts. The chain uses TRBV14 and TRBJ1-3, with D unresolved. The CDR3 is 11 residues long. CDR1 is SGHDN and CDR2 is FVKESK in the germline V gene. Trimming removed 1 base at V and 7 bases at J, with 2 bases between. The CDR3, as DNA: TGTGCCAGCAGCCAAGGGAACACCATATATTTT. Protein sequence: CASSQGNTIYF.

This clonotype showed up many times. The gene calls are TRBV6-5 and TRBJ2-5; TRBD2 matches 8 bases. The CDR3 extends over 17 amino acids. Trimming took 0 bases from V and 4 from J; bases not matched to a gene: 10. CDR1 is MNHEY, CDR2 SVGAGI, per germline. The CDR3 loop reads CASSYSIIGGRRETQYF. DNA of the CDR3: TGTGCCAGCAGTTACTCGATCATTGGCGGGAGGAGAGAGACCCAGTACTTC.

The sample holds many counts of this clonotype. The CDR3 is CASSTSSGNTIYF. CDR3 coding DNA: TGTGCCAGCAGTACGAGCTCTGGAAACACCATATATTTT. The rearrangement joins TRBV6-1 to TRBJ1-3; D remains ambiguous. Germline V lookup: CDR1 MNHNS, CDR2 SASEGT. The CDR3 length is 13 residues. V dropped 5 bases and J dropped 0 bases, with 5 bases sitting between them.

This clonotype has more than one count but fewer than ten. This chain links TRBV29-1 with TRBJ1-1; 7 positions agree with TRBD1. The CDR3 is 14 amino acids. Per the germline V gene, CDR1 is SQVTM and CDR2 is ANQGSEA. The trim removed 7 bases at V and 1 base at J, leaving 9 bases unmatched. For the CDR3, the DNA is TGCAGCGCTCTAGGGGGACAGACGAACACTGAAGCTTTCTTT. Residues: CSALGGQTNTEAFF.

This clonotype was detected many times. The chain recombines TRBV6-5 with TRBJ2-7; D is unresolved. CDR3 length: 15 residues. The germline V gene has CDR1 MNHEY and CDR2 SVGAGI. V was shortened by 3 bases and J by 0 bases, with 12 bases between the two germline ends. The CDR3 spells CASSYRREASYEQYF. The CDR3 coding sequence is TGTGCCAGCAGTTATCGTAGGGAAGCCTCCTACGAGCAGTACTTC.

This clonotype was counted at least ten times. The chain carries TRBV25-1 and TRBJ2-2; TRBD2 matches 11 bases. Germline CDR1 and CDR2: MGHDK and SYGVNS. This CDR3 spans 15 amino acids. The V gene end was trimmed by 10 bases and the J gene end by 6 bases; junction bases not matched to a gene: 10. The CDR3 protein is CATTPLAGDPGELFF. In DNA form, the CDR3 reads TGTGCCACCACCCCACTAGCGGGAGATCCCGGGGAGCTGTTTTTT.

The CDR3 here is CSARGLGAGTIMNTEAFF. The CDR3 DNA reads TGCAGTGCTAGAGGTTTGGGGGCAGGGACCATAATGAACACTGAAGCTTTCTTT. This rearrangement joins TRBV20-1 to TRBJ1-1; perhaps TRBD1 as D (6 bases). The CDR3 loop spans 18 amino acids. Germline CDR1 is DFQATT and CDR2 is SNEGSKA (reference sequence). The V end was cut by 1 base, the J end by 0 bases, with 21 bases between.

This clonotype occurred many times. V gene TRBV10-3 combines with J gene TRBJ2-5, with 14 bases lining up with TRBD2. Losses at the gene ends were 4 bases for V and 4 bases for J; bases not matched to a gene: 14. Germline CDR1 is ENHRY and CDR2 is SYGVKD. This CDR3 is 19 amino acids long. CDR3: CAISADTGTSGSRRETQYF. Written as DNA, the CDR3 is TGTGCCATCAGTGCTGATACCGGGACTAGCGGGAGTCGCCGAGAGACCCAGTACTTC.

The genes are TRBV20-1 and TRBJ2-3, with D tentatively TRBD2 (6 bases). The CDR3 extends over 15 amino acids. From germline, CDR1 is DFQATT and CDR2 SNEGSKA (reference sequence). Trimming removed 5 bases at V and 6 bases at J, with 21 bases between. This CDR3 is CSAFYLAGMGDTQYF. The CDR3 coding sequence is TGCAGTGCTTTCTATCTGGCGGGAATGGGGGATACGCAGTATTTT.

This clonotype occurred many times. The rearrangement uses TRBV28 and TRBJ2-7, with 7 bases lining up with TRBD1. The V gene end was trimmed by 5 bases and the J gene end by 0 bases; junction bases not matched to a gene: 7. In germline, CDR1 is MDHEN, CDR2 SYDVKM. The CDR3 is made up of 15 amino acids. CDR3 nucleotides: TGTGCCAGCAGTAAACAGGGGTCCCCCTCCTACGAGCAGTACTTC. This sequence encodes CASSKQGSPSYEQYF.

The rearrangement joins TRBV7-8 to TRBJ1-2; weak D call: TRBD1 (5 bases). The CDR3 is made up of 12 amino acids. In germline, CDR1 is SGHVS, CDR2 FQNEAQ. V lost 3 bases to trimming and J lost 10 bases, with 12 bases between them. CDR3 in amino acids: CASSFPGDHYTF. The CDR3 nucleotides are TGTGCCAGCAGCTTCCCTGGGGACCACTACACCTTC.

The chain recombines TRBV2 with TRBJ2-3; 11 bases match TRBD2. There are 15 residues in the CDR3. V trimming: 5 bases; J trimming: 4 bases; junction bases outside the gene matches: 5. Germline V CDR1 and CDR2: SNHLY, FYNNEI. The CDR3, as DNA: TGTGCCAGCAGTCTTAGCGGGGGGGCCGCAGATACGCAGTATTTT. It codes for CASSLSGGAADTQYF.

This rearrangement joins TRBV3-1 to TRBJ2-3, with D perhaps matching TRBD2 (6 bases). This CDR3 has 17 amino acids. The germline V gene has CDR1 LGHDT and CDR2 YNNKEL (reference sequence). V was cut by 0 bases and J by 1 base, with 14 bases left in between. This CDR3 reads CASSQEMGGRGTDTQYF. In DNA form, the CDR3 reads TGTGCCAGCAGCCAAGAAATGGGAGGCAGGGGCACAGATACGCAGTATTTT.

The CDR3 sequence is CSVWGGGPAEQYF. The CDR3 DNA reads TGCAGTGTTTGGGGGGGGGGACCCGCCGAGCAGTACTTC. V is TRBV20-1 and J is TRBJ2-7; the match to TRBD2 covers 7 bases. Germline lookup yields CDR1 DFQATT and CDR2 SNEGSKA (reference sequence). Germline trimming cut 7 bases from V and 6 bases from J; bases unmatched to any gene: 12. The CDR3 is made up of 13 amino acids.

The V gene is TRBV5-1, the J gene TRBJ2-2, with D perhaps TRBD2 (5 bases). The CDR3 runs to 14 residues. V lost 2 bases, J lost 8 bases, and 13 bases lay in between. Germline V gene sequence: CDR1 SGHRS, CDR2 YFSETQ. The CDR3, as DNA: TGCGCCAGCAGCTTCTTGGAGGTTCAAGGGGAGCTGTTTTTT. It encodes CASSFLEVQGELFF. The full variable domain, completed using reference TRBV5-1 and TRBJ2-2, is KAGVTQTPRYLIKTRGQQVTLSCSPISGHRSVSWYQQTPGQGLQFLFEYFSETQRNKGNFPGRFSGRQFSNSRSEMNVSTLELGDSALYLCASSFLEVQGELFFGEGSRLTVL.

This clonotype has at least ten counts. The chain has TRBV28 and TRBJ1-1; 7 nucleotides align to TRBD1. V shed 3 bases and J 4 bases; nucleotides not matched to a gene: 11. Germline assignment: CDR1 MDHEN and CDR2 SYDVKM. This CDR3 contains 16 residues. The CDR3 here is CASSFSPPGGGTEAFF. As DNA, the CDR3 is TGTGCCAGCAGTTTCTCCCCCCCAGGGGGAGGCACTGAAGCTTTCTTT.

In its sample, this clonotype was seen many times. V gene TRBV28 combines with J gene TRBJ2-7, with 9 bases matching TRBD1. The germline V gene has CDR1 MDHEN and CDR2 SYDVKM. After removal of 7 bases from V and 5 bases from J, the junction contained 12 bases not matched to a gene. CDR3 length: 15 residues. The CDR3 region is CASKVIGTGSDEQYF. The DNA for the CDR3 is TGTGCCAGCAAGGTTATCGGGACAGGGTCCGACGAGCAGTACTTC.